This T cell receptor (beta chain) was profiled in a study of T-cell reconstitution after alpha-beta-depleted transplantation in children. Unique molecular identifiers tagged the TCRbeta library. Using its own MiXCR run on the PCR reads, TCRdb lists one record per CDR3 protein. The data show a few hundred thousand distinct CDR3 sequences, 11% seen once. This clonotype was observed a few times. V lost 0 bases, J lost 3 bases, and 8 bases stayed unmatched. Germline CDR1 DFQATT, CDR2 SNEGSKA (reference sequence). The CDR3 length is 16 residues. Specimen: PBMCs from the stem cell graft donor, collected from the stem cell graft. This clonotype originated in a human donor who donated a stem cell graft to a child with acute myeloid leukemia. The V gene is TRBV20-1, the J gene TRBJ2-5, with 9 bases matching TRBD2. The CDR3 nucleotides are TGCAGTGCTAGAGATACCCGCGGGAGGGGGGAAGAGACCCAGTACTTC. It yields the protein CSARDTRGRGEETQYF.